These 3 T cell receptor beta chains originate from one sample sequenced in a study of cytomegalovirus exposure and HLA in healthy donors. Some clones are missing from TCRdb's copy, which holds only in-frame ones; the method was immunoSEQ multiplex PCR. The repertoire holds about 160,000 clones, with about 88% as singletons. The sequencing input was PBMCs. The receptor source for this set is a woman aged 18-29 years in good health and CMV-seronegative.

This clone was recorded only once. The chain joins TRBV4-2 to TRBJ2-7, with 7 bases fitting TRBD1. Germline values: CDR1 LGHNA, CDR2 YNFKEQ. V gave up 2 bases and J gave up 6 bases; unmatched junction bases: 13. The CDR3 spans 16 residues. The chain's CDR3 is CASSQRPGQLPSEQYF. In nucleotides, the CDR3 is TGTGCCAGCAGCCAACGTCCGGGACAGTTACCTAGCGAGCAGTACTTC.

J is TRBJ1-5 and V is TRBV28, with 12 positions matching TRBD1. The V gene's germline CDR1 is MDHEN and CDR2 SYDVKM. J lost 2 bases, V lost 4 bases, and 9 bases had no gene match. The CDR3 loop spans 18 amino acids. CDR3 in amino acids: CASSSRDRGLMGNQPQHF. DNA for the CDR3: TGTGCCAGCAGTTCCCGGGACAGGGGGCTTATGGGCAATCAGCCCCAGCATTTT.

The J gene is TRBJ1-5, the V gene TRBV5-4, with D perhaps TRBD1 (6 bases). Germline CDR1 and CDR2: SGHNT and YYREEE (reference sequence). This CDR3 is built from 15 residues. Trimming removed 0 bases from V and 4 bases from J, with 11 bases in between. CDR3 DNA: TGTGCCAGCAGCTTGGACCCTACAGGGAATCAGCCCCAGCATTTT. Translating it yields CASSLDPTGNQPQHF.